This T cell receptor beta chain is from a study of T-cell reconstitution after alpha-beta-depleted transplantation in children. It was with unique molecular identifiers that the TCRbeta library was prepared. TCRdb called the PCR reads again in MiXCR, with one record for every CDR3 protein. Here the sample spans over 400,000 distinct CDR3 sequences, approximately 13% being singletons. This clonotype appeared a few times. Trimming shortened V by 6 bases and J by 5 bases, and 13 bases separated the two germline ends. Germline CDR1 and CDR2: MDHEN and SYDVKM. The CDR3 extends over 13 amino acids. This receptor was obtained from a human donor who donated a stem cell graft to a child with combined immunodeficiency. This specimen consisted of PBMCs from the stem cell graft donor, obtained from the stem cell graft. This rearrangement joins TRBV28 to TRBJ2-5; possibly TRBD2 for D (6 bases). CDR3 DNA: TGTGCCAGCAGACGTAGAGGGAGGGAGACCCAGTACTTC. Its translation is CASRRRGRETQYF. Complete variable domain (other parts from reference TRBV28 and TRBJ2-5): DVKVTQSSRYLVKRTGEKVFLECVQDMDHENMFWYRQDPGLGLRLIYFSYDVKMKEKGDIPEGYSVSREKKERFSLILESASTNQTSMYLCASRRRGRETQYFGPGTRLLVL.